A selection of T cell receptor beta chains follows, all from one sample in a study of spatial heterogeneity in lung cancer. TCRdb re-analysed the 5' RACE reads in MiXCR, keeping a single row per CDR3 protein. The table shows more than 30,000 distinct CDR3 sequences, with 5% to 5.5% occurring only once. The specimen was PBMCs, collected at surgery. These receptor sequences come from a female donor with early-stage non-small cell lung cancer. Both conserved end residues are part of each CDR3. A D gene is named only where the DNA matches it firmly. Only some rows state a clone size, as once, few, many or a class for expanded clones.

D	V	J	size	DNA	CDR3
TRBD2	TRBV5-4	TRBJ2-2	many	TGTGCCAGCAGCCCCCCTGCGGGAGAGGCCGGGGAGCTGTTTTTT	CASSPPAGEAGELFF
-	TRBV3-1	TRBJ2-7	-	TGTGCCAGCAGCCAAGCGACAAGGTCCTACGAGCAGTACTTC	CASSQATRSYEQYF
-	TRBV7-2	TRBJ2-5	-	TGTGCCAGCGCCCGGGACATGGGGGAGACCCAGTACTTC	CASARDMGETQYF
-	TRBV25-1	TRBJ2-6	many	TGTGCCAGCAGTGAAGCGGCAGGACTCGCTGGGGCCAACGTCCTGACTTTC	CASSEAAGLAGANVLTF
-	TRBV7-9	TRBJ1-5	many	TGTGCCAGCAGCTTAGACTGGGGCGAGGGTCAGCCCCAGCATTTT	CASSLDWGEGQPQHF
TRBD1	TRBV20-1	TRBJ2-3	-	TGCAGTGCTAGAGGAGGGGATTGGGGACAGGGCACAGATACGCAGTATTTT	CSARGGDWGQGTDTQYF
-	TRBV7-9	TRBJ2-3	many	TGTGCCAGCAGCCCGTCCGGAGGGGGGGCAGCAGATACGCAGTATTTT	CASSPSGGGAADTQYF
-	TRBV7-9	TRBJ1-6	many	TGTGCCAGCAGCTTAGGCCCCAGTCAGGGCTATAATTCACCCCTCCACTTT	CASSLGPSQGYNSPLHF
-	TRBV27	TRBJ1-5	many	TGTGCCAGCAGTTTGGGGGCTCGCAATCAGCCCCAGCATTTT	CASSLGARNQPQHF
-	TRBV16	TRBJ2-1	medium-sized	TGTGCCAGCAGCCCGTCCCCAACCTCGGGGGTGGGTGAGCAGTTCTTC	CASSPSPTSGVGEQFF
-	TRBV6-6	TRBJ1-5	-	TGTGCCAGCACCCAACGTGAGGGTTCGTTAGCCCAGCATTTT	CASTQREGSLAQHF
-	TRBV7-2	TRBJ1-3	many	TGTGCCAGCAGCTTAGCGGTAACAGGGAGTTTTGGAAACACCATATATTTT	CASSLAVTGSFGNTIYF
TRBD1	TRBV6-5	TRBJ2-7	many	TGTGCCAGCAGTACCCGGGACAGGGCCTCCTACGAGCAGTACTTC	CASSTRDRASYEQYF
TRBD2	TRBV20-1	TRBJ2-7	many	TGCAGCGCGACTAGCGGGGGGGCCTACGAGCAGTACTTC	CSATSGGAYEQYF
-	TRBV30	TRBJ1-6	few	TGTGCCTGGAGTGCCCCTGGGGATTCACCCCTCCACTTT	CAWSAPGDSPLHF
-	TRBV7-2	TRBJ2-2	few	TGTGCCAGGATGATCCGGGCGACGAACACCGGGGAGCTGTTTTTT	CARMIRATNTGELFF
TRBD1	TRBV29-1	TRBJ2-4	many	TGCAGCGTTGAAGGGACAGGGGGAGCCAAAAACATTCAGTACTTC	CSVEGTGGAKNIQYF
TRBD2	TRBV7-2	TRBJ2-5	many	TGTGCCAGCAGCCCTGGGACTAGCGTTCAAGAGACCCAGTACTTC	CASSPGTSVQETQYF
-	TRBV12-3/TRBV12-4	TRBJ1-2	-	TGTGCCAGCAGTTTATGGGCACAGCCTAACTATGGCTACACCTTC	CASSLWAQPNYGYTF
TRBD1	TRBV12-3/TRBV12-4	TRBJ1-5	many	TGTGCCAGCAGTCGGACAGGGGGCATTAACCCTCAGCCCCAGCATTTT	CASSRTGGINPQPQHF